The 9 T cell receptor beta chains listed next were all sequenced from one sample in a study of spatial heterogeneity in lung cancer. In TCRdb, the 5' RACE reads were re-called with MiXCR into one record per CDR3 protein. The sample includes about 87,000 distinct CDR3 sequences, approximately 19% of them seen just once. Sample time point: blood at routine non-recurrence follow-up after resection. The sample was PBMCs, taken at follow-up. The receptors shown here come from a male donor with early-stage non-small cell lung cancer.

The chain's CDR3 is CASSYSKDRSGNTIYF. CDR3 nucleotide sequence: TGTGCCAGCAGTTACTCGAAGGATCGCTCTGGAAACACCATATATTTT. V usage is TRBV6-2 or TRBV6-3 and J usage is TRBJ1-3; D not certain. Germline CDR1 reads MNHEY; CDR2 reads SVGEGT. The CDR3 contains 16 residues. V was shortened by 0 bases and J by 0 bases, with 9 bases between the two germline ends.

The rearrangement links TRBV5-1 to TRBJ2-5; D gene unclear. V lost 2 bases and J 5 bases, leaving 10 bases between the germline ends. From germline, CDR1 is SGHRS and CDR2 YFSETQ. CDR3 length: 13 residues. The CDR3 sequence is CASSFSGHETQYF. The CDR3 DNA sequence: TGCGCCAGCAGCTTTTCCGGGCACGAGACCCAGTACTTC.

This clonotype was seen more than once but under ten times. The genes are TRBV12-3 or TRBV12-4 and TRBJ2-1; a weak D match, TRBD2 (5 bases). Trimming took off 4 bases at V and 5 bases at J, with 12 bases between the two ends. The CDR3 totals 14 residues. The CDR3 loop is CASSSQRRNNEQFF. Written as DNA, the CDR3 is TGTGCCAGCAGTTCTCAGCGGCGGAACAATGAGCAGTTCTTC.

A few counts support this clonotype. The CDR3 sequence: CASSQAVYEQYF. The CDR3 bases are TGTGCCAGCAGCCAGGCCGTCTACGAGCAGTACTTC. The chain couples TRBV3-1 to TRBJ2-7; D unresolved. Germline V gene lookup returns CDR1 LGHDT and CDR2 YNNKEL (reference sequence). V dropped 3 bases and J dropped 3 bases, with 6 bases sitting between them. The CDR3 contains 12 residues.

This clonotype was counted between two and nine times. This chain connects TRBV9 to TRBJ2-7; D remains unclear. Germline V gene data show CDR1 as SGDLS and CDR2 as YYNGEE. The CDR3 extends over 14 amino acids. The V end lost 0 bases, the J end lost 6 bases, and 13 bases lay between the germline ends. The CDR3, as DNA: TGTGCCAGCAGCGTAGCTCTTCGAGAGGTCGAGCAGTACTTC. Translation gives CASSVALREVEQYF.

The table lists this clonotype with many counts. The V call is TRBV12-3 or TRBV12-4, the J call TRBJ2-1, with D possibly being TRBD2 (6 bases). Deletions cut 3 bases from V and 5 bases from J, with 11 bases between. The CDR3 is made up of 14 amino acids. CDR3 coding DNA: TGTGCCAGCAGTTTGGGACTTGCGAACAATGAGCAGTTCTTC. Residues: CASSLGLANNEQFF.

The table lists this clonotype with a few counts. This chain uses TRBV6-2 or TRBV6-3 with TRBJ2-7; D could derive from TRBD1 or TRBD2 (5 bases each). Trimming removed 5 bases from V and 3 bases from J, with 14 bases in between. Germline CDR1 is MNHEY and CDR2 is SVGEGT. The CDR3 is 14 residues long. CDR3: CASSLGTSRYEQYF. The CDR3 DNA reads as TGTGCCAGCAGTCTTGGGACCTCCCGCTACGAGCAGTACTTC.

This clonotype has just a few counts. The chain is built from TRBV19 and TRBJ2-1; 8 bases map to TRBD1. CDR1 and CDR2 from the germline V gene are LNHDA and SQIVND (reference sequence). The CDR3 consists of 15 residues. Unmatched junction bases numbered 10, after V lost 2 bases and J lost 10 bases. The CDR3: CASSISGTGDWEQFF. In DNA, the CDR3 is TGTGCCAGTAGTATATCCGGGACAGGTGATTGGGAGCAGTTCTTC. Combining the CDR3 with reference TRBV19 and TRBJ2-1 gives the whole variable domain DGGITQSPKYLFRKEGQNVTLSCEQNLNHDAMYWYRQDPGQGLRLIYYSQIVNDFQKGDIAEGYSVSREKKESFPLTVTSAQKNPTAFYLCASSISGTGDWEQFFGPGTRLTVL.

The chain recombines TRBV27 with TRBJ2-7; 8 bases match TRBD2. After removal of 4 bases from V and 4 bases from J, the junction contained 9 bases not matched to a gene. Germline values: CDR1 MNHEY, CDR2 SMNVEV (reference sequence). CDR3 size: 15 residues. The CDR3 region is CASSSAGTRTYEQYF. CDR3 DNA: TGTGCCAGCAGTTCCGCCGGGACTAGAACGTACGAGCAGTACTTC.